This entry lists 19 T cell receptor beta chains sequenced from one sample in a study of cytomegalovirus exposure and HLA in healthy donors. PCR primers comprised 60 Vbeta and 13 Jbeta primers. Only in-frame clones appear in the TCRdb table, and some are missing; sequencing was by immunoSEQ multiplex PCR. The profile shows roughly 110,000 clones, 70% of them singletons. The sample taken for sequencing was PBMCs. The receptors stem from a man aged 25 to 40 in good health and CMV-seropositive.

This chain connects TRBV28 to TRBJ2-2; 11 nucleotides match TRBD1. CDR1 is MDHEN and CDR2 is SYDVKM in the germline V gene. The CDR3 spans 16 residues. The junction had 6 bases not matched to a gene; V was cut back by 2 bases and J by 7 bases. The DNA of the CDR3 is TGTGCCAGCAGTTTACTCAGGACAGGGGGCGACGGGGAGCTGTTTTTT. Protein sequence: CASSLLRTGGDGELFF.

Written as DNA, the CDR3 is TGTGCCAGCGACAGGACTTCCTACGAGCAGTACTTC. This translates into CASDRTSYEQYF. The gene calls are TRBV2 and TRBJ2-7; a weak D match, TRBD1 (6 bases). Germline V CDR1 and CDR2: SNHLY, FYNNEI. V gave up 8 bases and J gave up 1 base, with 9 bases separating them. This CDR3 contains 12 residues. The full variable domain, with the rest looked up from reference TRBV2 and TRBJ2-7, is EPEVTQTPSHQVTQMGQEVILRCVPISNHLYFYWYRQILGQKVEFLVSFYNNEISEKSEIFDDQFSVERPDGSNFTLKIRSTKLEDSAMYFCASDRTSYEQYFGPGTRLTVT.

This clone is a singleton in its sample. The chain combines TRBV5-3 with TRBJ1-1; possible D gene TRBD1, 5 bases. TRBV5-3 is an open reading frame whose function is uncertain. This CDR3 is built from 13 residues. Trimming cost V 3 bases and J 9 bases, with 15 bases left between them. The CDR3 sequence is CARSSAGAFKAFF. The CDR3 region has the DNA TGTGCCAGAAGCTCCGCTGGGGCTTTTAAAGCTTTCTTT.

This clone has only a few counts. The rearrangement links TRBV11-3 to TRBJ1-1, with a tentative D call TRBD1 (6 bases). Germline-derived CDR1 and CDR2 are SGHNT and YENEEA. The V end lost 4 bases, the J end lost 4 bases, and 13 bases lay between the germline ends. The CDR3 spans 14 residues. The CDR3 loop reads CASSYGSRGTEAFF. The CDR3 DNA reads as TGTGCCAGCAGCTATGGGAGCAGGGGCACTGAAGCTTTCTTT.

This clone has just one count. The chain has TRBV28 and TRBJ1-2; D unresolved. CDR3 size: 11 residues. From germline, CDR1 is MDHEN and CDR2 SYDVKM. Trimming stripped 4 bases from V and 4 bases from J, with 4 bases between. In DNA, the CDR3 is TGTGCCAGCAGTTCCTTCTATGGCTACACCTTC. Residues: CASSSFYGYTF.

This chain uses TRBV7-8 with TRBJ1-6; D gene ambiguous. The CDR3 consists of 14 residues. Germline assignment: CDR1 SGHVS and CDR2 FQNEAQ. The V and J ends lost 1 base and 6 bases respectively, with 7 bases between them. CDR3 in amino acids: CASSLGRGNSPLHF. The CDR3 nucleotides read TGTGCCAGCAGCTTAGGACGGGGTAATTCACCCCTCCACTTT.

The chain is built from TRBV28 and TRBJ2-1, with D possibly TRBD1 on 5 matching bases. Germline loops: CDR1 MDHEN, CDR2 SYDVKM. Trimming shortened V by 5 bases and J by 9 bases, and 17 bases separated the two germline ends. There are 14 residues in the CDR3. This CDR3 is CASSLSLGAAEQFF. The DNA of the CDR3 is TGTGCCAGCAGTCTTTCTCTAGGGGCGGCTGAGCAGTTCTTC.

This clone turned up a few times. This rearrangement joins TRBV5-4 to TRBJ2-1, with D possibly TRBD2 on 5 matching bases. Germline values: CDR1 SGHNT, CDR2 YYREEE (reference sequence). The CDR3 runs to 17 residues. Trimming took 0 bases from V and 0 from J, leaving 13 bases between them. CDR3 amino acids: CASSLELAASSYNEQFF. CDR3 DNA sequence: TGTGCCAGCAGCTTGGAGCTAGCTGCTAGCTCCTACAATGAGCAGTTCTTC.

Written as DNA, the CDR3 is TGTGCCAGCTCTTATGACAGGGTCACTGAAGCTTTCTTT. It specifies CASSYDRVTEAFF. V usage is TRBV18 and J usage is TRBJ1-1; 7 bases align to TRBD1. V lost 6 bases and J lost 4; bases outside the gene matches: 5. The CDR3 runs 13 residues. Germline V lookup: CDR1 KGHSH, CDR2 LQKENI.

The chain recombines TRBV29-1 with TRBJ1-1, with TRBD1 matching 8 bases. The CDR3 covers 12 residues. Germline loops: CDR1 SQVTM, CDR2 ANQGSEA. V lost 7 bases to trimming and J lost 5 bases; unmatched junction nucleotides: 6. The chain's CDR3 is CSADRGRTEAFF. The CDR3, as DNA: TGCAGCGCCGACAGGGGACGAACTGAAGCTTTCTTT.

This chain uses TRBV6-4 with TRBJ2-1; the match to TRBD2 covers 12 bases. This CDR3 is 15 amino acids long. The germline V gene has CDR1 MRHNA and CDR2 SNTAGT. The V gene end was trimmed by 6 bases and the J gene end by 5 bases; junction bases not matched to a gene: 5. CDR3 coding DNA: TGTGCCAGCAGCCCCGGACTAGCGGGGAACAATGAGCAGTTCTTC. As protein: CASSPGLAGNNEQFF.

The gene calls are TRBV19 and TRBJ2-1; D might be TRBD1 (5 bases). This CDR3 comprises 15 residues. Deletions cut 5 bases from V and 2 bases from J, with 13 bases between. Germline V gene sequence: CDR1 LNHDA, CDR2 SQIVND (reference sequence). The CDR3 spells CASSFGPGPYNEQFF. In nucleotides, the CDR3 is TGTGCCAGTAGTTTTGGACCAGGGCCCTACAATGAGCAGTTCTTC.

As regards this clone: Within the sample, other DNA sequences also encode this same CDR3. J is TRBJ2-2 and V is TRBV5-1, with 11 bases identical to TRBD1. CDR3 size: 16 residues. Germline CDR1 and CDR2: SGHRS and YFSETQ. V trimming: 3 bases; J trimming: 1 base; junction bases outside the gene matches: 2. The CDR3 sequence: CASSSGTGGNTGELFF. CDR3 sequence (DNA): TGCGCCAGCAGCTCCGGGACAGGGGGGAACACCGGGGAGCTGTTTTTT.

This sequence joins TRBV12-5 and TRBJ2-3; D might be TRBD2 (5 bases). The germline gives CDR1 LGHNT, CDR2 FRNRAP. V lost 0 bases to trimming and J lost 1 base, with 8 bases between them. This CDR3 spans 15 amino acids. CDR3 in DNA: TGTGCTAGTGGTTTGGTACTAGTAGGCACAGATACGCAGTATTTT. Protein: CASGLVLVGTDTQYF.

This chain joins TRBV10-2 and TRBJ2-7, with 9 positions matching TRBD1. The CDR3 is 13 amino acids. Germline CDR1 reads WSHSY; CDR2 reads SAAADI. With 5 bases clipped from V and 6 bases from J, the junction kept 5 bases outside the gene matches. The CDR3 loop reads CASSKGQGLEQYF. Here the CDR3 DNA reads TGCGCCAGCAGTAAGGGACAGGGTCTCGAGCAGTACTTC.

The CDR3 nucleotides read TGTGCCAGCGTTTCGGCAGGAGAGCAGTTCTTC. Translating gives CASVSAGEQFF. The chain combines TRBV6-5 with TRBJ2-1; D unresolved. This CDR3 has 11 residues. V lost 8 bases to trimming and J lost 10 bases, with 12 bases between them. Per the germline V gene, CDR1 is MNHEY and CDR2 is SVGAGI.

V is TRBV27 and J is TRBJ2-2; a possible D gene is TRBD2 (6 bases). CDR1 and CDR2 (germline): MNHEY, SMNVEV (reference sequence). This CDR3 is 15 amino acids long. V was cut by 4 bases and J by 3 bases, with 12 bases left in between. The CDR3 is CASSYQLAYTGELFF. CDR3 nucleotides: TGTGCCAGCAGTTATCAACTAGCTTACACCGGGGAGCTGTTTTTT.

As concerns this clone: This same CDR3 is encoded by further DNA sequences in the sample. V is TRBV11-3 and J is TRBJ1-1; D is undetermined. The V end was cut by 4 bases, the J end by 3 bases, with 9 bases between. This CDR3 is built from 13 residues. In germline, CDR1 is SGHNT, CDR2 YENEEA. CDR3 loop: CASSSTPYTEAFF. The CDR3 DNA follows: TGTGCCAGCAGCTCAACACCCTACACTGAAGCTTTCTTT.

The chain links TRBV29-1 to TRBJ2-2, with 7 bases identical to TRBD2. Germline-derived CDR1 and CDR2 are SQVTM and ANQGSEA. The CDR3 loop spans 16 amino acids. Germline trimming cut 1 base from V and 5 bases from J; bases unmatched to any gene: 10. CDR3 DNA: TGCAGCGTTGAAGCCCCGGGAGCGGGGCTGACCGGGGAGCTGTTTTTT. This codes for CSVEAPGAGLTGELFF.